This entry describes one T cell receptor beta chain. Here immunoSEQ multiplex PCR was the method, and the copy in TCRdb shows in-frame clones only, minus some. The repertoire holds 80,000 to 100,000 clones, with roughly 92% as singletons. There are 14 residues in the CDR3. The V and J ends lost 3 bases and 1 base, in that order; junction bases with no gene match: 2. Germline values: CDR1 SGHVS, CDR2 FQNEAQ. This specimen belongs to a study of OX40 agonist ivuxolimab in advanced cancers. Overall study context: It was ivuxolimab, an agonistic anti-OX40 (CD134) antibody, that patients were treated with. Ivuxolimab doses were 0.01, 0.1, 0.3, 1.5, 3 or 10 mg/kg every 2 weeks. Participants, 70% to 90% male, averaged about 59 years of age, ranging from roughly 23 to 80. Allowance was made for prior anti-PD-1, anti-PD-L1 or anti-CTLA-4 therapy, and around 44% had some.

The clonotype comes from an adult with an advanced solid tumor such as melanoma, head and neck, liver or kidney cancer. Specimen: CD4+ or CD8+ T cells sorted from blood, collected in a trial of the OX40 agonist ivuxolimab. The J gene is TRBJ2-7, the V gene TRBV7-8; 8 bases fit TRBD2. CDR3 loop: CASSFSGASYEQYF. For the CDR3, the DNA is TGTGCCAGCAGCTTTAGCGGGGCATCCTACGAGCAGTACTTC. The full variable domain, completed using reference TRBV7-8 and TRBJ2-7, is GAGVSQSPRYKVAKRGQDVALRCDPISGHVSLFWYQQALGQGPEFLTYFQNEAQLDKSGLPSDRFFAERPEGSVSTLKIQRTQQEDSAVYLCASSFSGASYEQYFGPGTRLTVT.